This T cell receptor (beta chain) was found in a study of cytomegalovirus exposure and HLA in healthy donors. Looking at the study overall: In a previous analysis, some 120 million unique TCR beta sequences were found from 150 million to 200 million T cells. Study-level findings and limits: Later findings reportedly placed an Asian-associated ancestry cluster below the roughly 670-donor mean for N-insertions. As was reported, the classifier diagnosed cytomegalovirus status with high specificity and sensitivity.

As to this clone: As yet, its antigen is unknown.

The PCR had 60 Vbeta and 13 Jbeta primers. The assay was immunoSEQ multiplex PCR, and TCRdb's table has in-frame clones only and misses some. The repertoire holds about 180,000 clones, with under 85% as singletons. Germline V gene sequence: CDR1 SGHRS, CDR2 YFSETQ. V dropped 1 base and J dropped 0 bases, with 8 bases sitting between them. The CDR3 spans 15 residues. The J gene is TRBJ2-1, the V gene TRBV5-1; TRBD1 is a possible D gene (6 bases). Sequenced input: PBMCs. The TCR originated in a human donor in good health. In DNA form, the CDR3 reads TGCGCCAGCAGCTTGACAGGGAGCTCCTACAATGAGCAGTTCTTC. Translated, it gives CASSLTGSSYNEQFF.